This T cell receptor beta chain is from a study of Graves' ophthalmopathy and Graves' hyperthyroidism. Transcripts of RNA were the source for amplifying TCR beta CDR3 regions. RT-PCR was first run with HTBI primers, then multiplex PCR in a second round. TCRdb redid the calling of the multiplex PCR reads with MiXCR, one entry per CDR3 protein. The sample gives around 1,000,000 distinct CDR3 sequences, roughly two fifths of which show up once; around 10% is in the top ten. This clonotype was found many times. The CDR3 has 13 residues. Germline V CDR1 and CDR2: SQVTM, ANQGSEA. Trimming cost V 5 bases and J 5 bases; bases outside gene matches: 6.

Sequenced: peripheral blood or thyroid tissue (not recorded which). The J gene is TRBJ2-5, the V gene TRBV29-1; 9 nucleotides agree with TRBD1. This TCR derives from an adult man with Graves' hyperthyroidism. The CDR3 is CSVWDRARETQYF. In nucleotides, the CDR3 is TGCAGCGTTTGGGACAGGGCCCGGGAGACCCAGTACTTC.